In this sample, the clone carrying this T cell receptor (beta chain) turned up a few times. This sample was taken from a study of cytomegalovirus exposure and HLA in healthy donors. Germline V gene sequence: CDR1 LNHDA, CDR2 SQIVND (reference sequence). Trimming left V 6 bases short and J 3 bases short, with 12 bases between. The length of the CDR3 is 14 residues. The PCR made use of 60 Vbeta and 13 Jbeta primers. Only in-frame clones appear in the TCRdb table, and some are missing; sequencing was by immunoSEQ multiplex PCR. Of fewer than 200,000 clones listed, around four fifths were seen once; the top ten hold roughly 7.5%.

The specimen was PBMCs. J is TRBJ1-3 and V is TRBV19, with D perhaps TRBD1 (5 bases). The clonotype was recovered from a male donor in good health and CMV-seropositive. CDR3 sequence (DNA): TGTGCCAGTAGAAGGGGTTCGGATGGAAACACCATATATTTT. It is translated as CASRRGSDGNTIYF.